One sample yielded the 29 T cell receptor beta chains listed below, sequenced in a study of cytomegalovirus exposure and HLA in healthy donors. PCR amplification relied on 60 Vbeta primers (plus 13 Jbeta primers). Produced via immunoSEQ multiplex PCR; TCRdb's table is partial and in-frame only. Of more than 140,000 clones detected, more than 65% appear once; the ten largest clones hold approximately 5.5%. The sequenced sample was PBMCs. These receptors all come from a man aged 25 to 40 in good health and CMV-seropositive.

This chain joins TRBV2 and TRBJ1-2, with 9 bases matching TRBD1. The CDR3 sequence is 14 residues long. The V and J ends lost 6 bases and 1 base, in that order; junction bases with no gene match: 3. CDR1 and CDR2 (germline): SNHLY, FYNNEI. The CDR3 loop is CASRGQGDNYGYTF. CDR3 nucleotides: TGTGCCAGCAGGGGACAGGGCGATAACTATGGCTACACCTTC.

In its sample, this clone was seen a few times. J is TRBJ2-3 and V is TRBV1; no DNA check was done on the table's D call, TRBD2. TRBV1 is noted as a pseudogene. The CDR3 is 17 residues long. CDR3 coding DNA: TGCACCAGCACCACGACGGGGGACTACCATCTCCTCGATACGCAGTATTTT. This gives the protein CTSTTTGDYHLLDTQYF.

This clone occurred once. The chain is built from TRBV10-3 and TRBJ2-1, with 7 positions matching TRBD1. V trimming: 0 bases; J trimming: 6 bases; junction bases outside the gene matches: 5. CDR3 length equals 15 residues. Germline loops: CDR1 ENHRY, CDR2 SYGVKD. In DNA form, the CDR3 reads TGTGCCATCAGTGAGTCGATGAGACAGGGCAATGAGCAGTTCTTC. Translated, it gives CAISESMRQGNEQFF.

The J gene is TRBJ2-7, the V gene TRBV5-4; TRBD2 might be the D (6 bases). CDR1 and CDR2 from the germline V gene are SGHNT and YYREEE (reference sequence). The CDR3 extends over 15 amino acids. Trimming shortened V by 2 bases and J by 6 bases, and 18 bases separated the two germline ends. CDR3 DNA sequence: TGTGCCAGCAGCTTACGGGGCGGGAATCGGGCCGAGCAGTACTTC. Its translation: CASSLRGGNRAEQYF.

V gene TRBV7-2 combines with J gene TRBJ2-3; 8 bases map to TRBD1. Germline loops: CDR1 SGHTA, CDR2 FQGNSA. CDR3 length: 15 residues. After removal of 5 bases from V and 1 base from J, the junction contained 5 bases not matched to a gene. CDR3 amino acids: CASSPRTGRTDTQYF. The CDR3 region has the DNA TGTGCCAGCAGCCCACGGACAGGGCGCACAGATACGCAGTATTTT.

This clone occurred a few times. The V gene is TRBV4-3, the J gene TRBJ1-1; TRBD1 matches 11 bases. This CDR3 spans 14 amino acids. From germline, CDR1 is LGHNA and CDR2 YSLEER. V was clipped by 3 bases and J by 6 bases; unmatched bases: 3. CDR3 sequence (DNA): TGCGCCAGCAGCCAGGAGGGACAGGGGGCTGAAGCTTTCTTT. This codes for CASSQEGQGAEAFF.

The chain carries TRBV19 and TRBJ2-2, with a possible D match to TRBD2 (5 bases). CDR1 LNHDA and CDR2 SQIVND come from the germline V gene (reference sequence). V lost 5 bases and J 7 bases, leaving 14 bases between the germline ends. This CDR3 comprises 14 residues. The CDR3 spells CASSPSPVSGELFF. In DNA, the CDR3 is TGTGCCAGTAGTCCTAGCCCCGTTAGCGGGGAGCTGTTTTTT.

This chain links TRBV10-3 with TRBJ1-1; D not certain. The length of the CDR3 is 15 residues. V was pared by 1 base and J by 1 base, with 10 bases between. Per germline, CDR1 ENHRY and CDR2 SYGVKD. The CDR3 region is CAISEFQIPNTEAFF. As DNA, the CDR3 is TGTGCCATCAGTGAGTTCCAGATCCCGAACACTGAAGCTTTCTTT.

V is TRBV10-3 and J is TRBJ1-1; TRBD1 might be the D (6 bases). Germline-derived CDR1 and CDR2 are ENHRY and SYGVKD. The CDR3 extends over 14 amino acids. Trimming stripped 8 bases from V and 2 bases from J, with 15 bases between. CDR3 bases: TGTGCCATCGGGACAACTGGGTACAACACTGAAGCTTTCTTT. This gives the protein CAIGTTGYNTEAFF.

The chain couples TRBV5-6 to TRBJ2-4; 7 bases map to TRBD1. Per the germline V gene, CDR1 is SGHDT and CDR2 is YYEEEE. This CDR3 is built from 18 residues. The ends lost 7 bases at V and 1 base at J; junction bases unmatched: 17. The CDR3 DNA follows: TGTGCCAGCTGCCCAGCGAAGCAGGGGGTGTGGGCCAAAAACATTCAGTACTTC. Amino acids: CASCPAKQGVWAKNIQYF.

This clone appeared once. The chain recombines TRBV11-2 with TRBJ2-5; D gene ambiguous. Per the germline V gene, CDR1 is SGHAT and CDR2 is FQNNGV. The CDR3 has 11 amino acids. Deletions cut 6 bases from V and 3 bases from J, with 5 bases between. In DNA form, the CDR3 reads TGTGCCAGCAGTATAAAAGAGACCCAGTACTTC. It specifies CASSIKETQYF. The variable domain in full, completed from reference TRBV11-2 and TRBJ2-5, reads EAGVAQSPRYKIIEKRQSVAFWCNPISGHATLYWYQQILGQGPKLLIQFQNNGVVDDSQLPKDRFSAERLKGVDSTLKIQPAKLEDSAVYLCASSIKETQYFGPGTRLLVL.

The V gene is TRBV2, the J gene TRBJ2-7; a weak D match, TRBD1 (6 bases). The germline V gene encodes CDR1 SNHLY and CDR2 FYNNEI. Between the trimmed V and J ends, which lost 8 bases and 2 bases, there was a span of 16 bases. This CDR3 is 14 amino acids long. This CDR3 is CASYKGEFAYEQYF. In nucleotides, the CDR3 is TGTGCCAGCTACAAGGGGGAGTTCGCCTACGAGCAGTACTTC.

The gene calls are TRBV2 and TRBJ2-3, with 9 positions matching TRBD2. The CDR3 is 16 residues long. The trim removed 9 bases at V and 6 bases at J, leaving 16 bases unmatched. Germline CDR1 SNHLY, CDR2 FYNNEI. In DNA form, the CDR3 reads TGTGCCAGTGGTTTTAAGGTGCGGGAGGGCCGTGATACGCAGTATTTT. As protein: CASGFKVREGRDTQYF.

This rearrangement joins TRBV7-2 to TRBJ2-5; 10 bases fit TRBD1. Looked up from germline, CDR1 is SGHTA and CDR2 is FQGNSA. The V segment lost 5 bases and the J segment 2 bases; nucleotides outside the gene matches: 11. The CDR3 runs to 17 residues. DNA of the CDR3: TGTGCCAGCAGCGACCTGACAGGGGGCTTGGCTCAAGAGACCCAGTACTTC. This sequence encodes CASSDLTGGLAQETQYF.

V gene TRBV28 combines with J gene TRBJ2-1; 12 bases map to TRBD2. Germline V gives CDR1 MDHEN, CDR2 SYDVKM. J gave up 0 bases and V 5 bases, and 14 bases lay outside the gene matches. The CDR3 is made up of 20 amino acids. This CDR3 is CASSTKQTSGGLSSYNEQFF. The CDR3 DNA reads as TGTGCCAGCAGTACCAAGCAGACTAGCGGGGGCCTCAGCTCCTACAATGAGCAGTTCTTC.

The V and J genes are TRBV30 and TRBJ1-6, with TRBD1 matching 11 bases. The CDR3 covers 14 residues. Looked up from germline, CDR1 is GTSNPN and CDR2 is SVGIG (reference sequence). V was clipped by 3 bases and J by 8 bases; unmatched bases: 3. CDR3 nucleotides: TGTGCCTGGAGCGGACAGGGGGCATATTCACCCCTCCACTTT. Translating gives CAWSGQGAYSPLHF.

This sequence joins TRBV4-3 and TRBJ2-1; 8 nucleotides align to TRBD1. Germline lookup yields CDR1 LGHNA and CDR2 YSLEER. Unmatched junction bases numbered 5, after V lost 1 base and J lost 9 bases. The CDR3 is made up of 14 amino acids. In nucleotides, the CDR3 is TGCGCCAGCAGCCAAGTGGACAGGGCTGGTGAGCAGTTCTTC. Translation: CASSQVDRAGEQFF.

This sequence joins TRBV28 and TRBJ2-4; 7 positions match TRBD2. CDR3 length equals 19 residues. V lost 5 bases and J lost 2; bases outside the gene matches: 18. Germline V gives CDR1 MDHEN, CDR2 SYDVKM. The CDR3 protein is CASSPRQGLGTIPKNIQYF. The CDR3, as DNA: TGTGCCAGCAGTCCCCGACAAGGACTAGGAACGATTCCCAAAAACATTCAGTACTTC.

The CDR3 loop is CASSGPGRDTDTQYF. DNA of the CDR3: TGTGCCAGCAGCGGCCCGGGCAGGGACACAGATACGCAGTATTTT. The J gene is TRBJ2-3, the V gene TRBV13, with D possibly matching TRBD1 (5 bases). The CDR3 spans 15 residues. Germline V gene lookup returns CDR1 PRHDT and CDR2 FYEKMQ (reference sequence). V dropped 5 bases and J dropped 2 bases, with 14 bases sitting between them.

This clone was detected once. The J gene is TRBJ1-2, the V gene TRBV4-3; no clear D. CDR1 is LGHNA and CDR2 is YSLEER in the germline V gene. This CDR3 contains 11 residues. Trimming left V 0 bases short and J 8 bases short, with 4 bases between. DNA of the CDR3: TGCGCCAGCAGCCAAGATCTAGGCTACACCTTC. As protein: CASSQDLGYTF.

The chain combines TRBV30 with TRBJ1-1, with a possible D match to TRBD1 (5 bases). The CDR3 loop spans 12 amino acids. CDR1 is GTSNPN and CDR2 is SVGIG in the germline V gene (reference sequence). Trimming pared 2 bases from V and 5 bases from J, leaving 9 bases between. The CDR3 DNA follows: TGTGCCTGGAGTCCAGGGCGAACTGAAGCTTTCTTT. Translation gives CAWSPGRTEAFF.

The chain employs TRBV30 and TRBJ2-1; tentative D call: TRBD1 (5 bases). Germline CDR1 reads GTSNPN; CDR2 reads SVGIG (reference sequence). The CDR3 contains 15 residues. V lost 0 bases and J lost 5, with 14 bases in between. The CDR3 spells CAWSVGDLFNNEQFF. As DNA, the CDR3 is TGTGCCTGGAGTGTAGGGGATTTGTTTAACAATGAGCAGTTCTTC.

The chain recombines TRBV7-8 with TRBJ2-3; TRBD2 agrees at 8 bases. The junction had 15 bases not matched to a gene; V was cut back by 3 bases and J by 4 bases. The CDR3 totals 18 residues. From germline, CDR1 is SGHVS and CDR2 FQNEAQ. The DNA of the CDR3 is TGTGCCAGCAGCTTTTCACACGGGAGCGGGGGAAGCGCAGATACGCAGTATTTT. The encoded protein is CASSFSHGSGGSADTQYF.

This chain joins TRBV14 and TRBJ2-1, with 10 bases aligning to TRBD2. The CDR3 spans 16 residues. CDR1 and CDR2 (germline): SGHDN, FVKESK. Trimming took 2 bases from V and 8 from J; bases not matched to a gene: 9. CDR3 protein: CASSQTERGGVDEQFF. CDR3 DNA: TGTGCCAGCAGCCAAACAGAGCGGGGGGGTGTTGATGAGCAGTTCTTC.

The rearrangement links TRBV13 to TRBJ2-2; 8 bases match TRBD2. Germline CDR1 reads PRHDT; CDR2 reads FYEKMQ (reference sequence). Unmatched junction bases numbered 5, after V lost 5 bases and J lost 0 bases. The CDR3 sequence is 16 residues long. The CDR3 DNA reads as TGTGCCAGCAGCCCGCGACTAGCGTCGAACACCGGGGAGCTGTTTTTT. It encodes CASSPRLASNTGELFF.

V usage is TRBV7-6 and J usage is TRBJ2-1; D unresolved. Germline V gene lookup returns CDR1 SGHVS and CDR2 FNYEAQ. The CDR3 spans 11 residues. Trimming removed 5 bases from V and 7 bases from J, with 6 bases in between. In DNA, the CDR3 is TGTGCCAGCAGCACCGGGAATGAGCAGTTCTTC. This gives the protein CASSTGNEQFF.

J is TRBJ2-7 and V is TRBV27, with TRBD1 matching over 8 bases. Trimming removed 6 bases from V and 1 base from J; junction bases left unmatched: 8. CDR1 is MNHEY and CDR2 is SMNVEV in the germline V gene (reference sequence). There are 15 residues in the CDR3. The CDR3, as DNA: TGTGCCAGCAGGTATCGACAGGGGAATTCCTACGAGCAGTACTTC. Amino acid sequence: CASRYRQGNSYEQYF.

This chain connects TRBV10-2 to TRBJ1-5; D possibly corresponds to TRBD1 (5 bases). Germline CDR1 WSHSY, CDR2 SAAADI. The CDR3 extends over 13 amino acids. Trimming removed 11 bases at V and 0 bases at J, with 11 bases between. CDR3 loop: CAGGDVSNQPQHF. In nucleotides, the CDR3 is TGCGCCGGAGGGGACGTTAGCAATCAGCCCCAGCATTTT.

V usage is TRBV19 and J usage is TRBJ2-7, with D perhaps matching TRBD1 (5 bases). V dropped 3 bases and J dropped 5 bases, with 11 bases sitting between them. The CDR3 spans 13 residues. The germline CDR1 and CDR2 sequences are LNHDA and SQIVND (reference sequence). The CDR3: CASSMGRADEQYF. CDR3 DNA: TGTGCCAGTAGTATGGGCAGGGCGGACGAGCAGTACTTC.